This T cell receptor beta chain is from a study of blood T cells in healthy people across ages. Per sample, at least 5 micrograms of total RNA were extracted. Study-level results: A roughly linear age-dependent decrease characterized TCR beta diversity per million T cells. Unsorted PBMC input precluded a conclusive naive versus antigen-experienced comparison.

A word on this clonotype: Its antigen is unidentified. One end of the junction fails to match germline, which may point to a read error.

A sample-barcoded 5' primer and a J-beta primer mix were used in a second PCR of roughly 7 to 11 cycles. TCRdb redid the calling of the 5' RACE reads with MiXCR, one entry per CDR3 protein. Here the sample spans 600,000 or so distinct CDR3 sequences, around half being singletons. Looked up from germline, CDR1 is SQVTM and CDR2 is ANQGSEA. The CDR3 is 13 residues long. Material for sequencing was blood. The sequence came from an elderly man in good health. The V call is TRBV29-1, the J call TRBJ2-1; TRBD2 agrees at 8 bases. This CDR3 reads CSGALAGYSEQFF. As DNA, the CDR3 is TGCAGCGGAGCCCTAGCGGGCTACAGTGAGCAGTTCTTC.